The 26 T cell receptor beta chains below were found in one sample sequenced in a study of cytomegalovirus exposure and HLA in healthy donors. The PCR made use of 60 Vbeta and 13 Jbeta primers. Profiled with immunoSEQ multiplex PCR; TCRdb holds only in-frame clones, not every one. Of about 140,000 clones detected, more than 60% appear once; the ten largest clones hold approximately 1.5%. Sequenced sample: PBMCs. These receptors all stem from a female donor in good health and CMV-seronegative.

The chain links TRBV19 to TRBJ1-2; maybe TRBD1 (5 bases). CDR3 length equals 14 residues. The germline gives CDR1 LNHDA, CDR2 SQIVND (reference sequence). Trimming removed 3 bases at V and 1 base at J, with 9 bases between. The DNA for the CDR3 is TGTGCCAGTAGTATGACAGAGAATAACTATGGCTACACCTTC. This encodes CASSMTENNYGYTF.

The genes are TRBV7-2 and TRBJ1-1; D gene unclear. CDR1 and CDR2 from the germline V gene are SGHTA and FQGNSA. This CDR3 spans 16 amino acids. The ends were cut back, 6 bases at V and 1 base at J, with 18 bases in the middle. CDR3 region: CASSHPANRANTEAFF. CDR3 DNA: TGTGCCAGCAGTCACCCGGCCAACAGAGCGAACACTGAAGCTTTCTTT. Drawing the rest from reference TRBV7-2 and TRBJ1-1, the complete variable domain is GAGVSQSPSNKVTEKGKDVELRCDPISGHTALYWYRQSLGQGLEFLIYFQGNSAPDKSGLPSDRFSAERTGGSVSTLTIQRTQQEDSAVYLCASSHPANRANTEAFFGQGTRLTVV.

The chain is built from TRBV6-5 and TRBJ2-7; TRBD2 agrees at 10 bases. Losses at the gene ends were 5 bases for V and 6 bases for J; bases not matched to a gene: 10. The CDR3 has 15 amino acids. In germline, CDR1 is MNHEY, CDR2 SVGAGI. As DNA, the CDR3 is TGTGCCAGCAGTCTTCTAGCGGGAGCTTTGGGCGAGCAGTACTTC. It codes for CASSLLAGALGEQYF.

The chain joins TRBV28 to TRBJ1-4; D is ambiguous. This CDR3 spans 13 amino acids. Germline CDR1 and CDR2: MDHEN and SYDVKM. Trimming took 4 bases from V and 4 from J, leaving 7 bases between them. The CDR3 DNA is TGTGCCAGCAGTTCTAATTATAATGAAAAACTGTTTTTT. It specifies CASSSNYNEKLFF.

This clone came up a few times. The chain links TRBV5-1 to TRBJ2-7; D is unclear. The CDR3 consists of 14 residues. Trimming took 0 bases from V and 0 from J, leaving 7 bases between them. Germline-derived CDR1 and CDR2 are SGHRS and YFSETQ. In DNA form, the CDR3 reads TGCGCCAGCAGCTTGGACAGCAGCTCCTACGAGCAGTACTTC. Residues: CASSLDSSSYEQYF. Together with reference TRBV5-1 and TRBJ2-7, the CDR3 gives the full variable domain: KAGVTQTPRYLIKTRGQQVTLSCSPISGHRSVSWYQQTPGQGLQFLFEYFSETQRNKGNFPGRFSGRQFSNSRSEMNVSTLELGDSALYLCASSLDSSSYEQYFGPGTRLTVT.

Points on this clone: Other nucleotide sequences from this sample produce the same CDR3. The V call is TRBV5-4, the J call TRBJ2-1; the D is unclear. CDR1 is SGHNT, CDR2 YYREEE, per germline (reference sequence). The CDR3 has 13 residues. Trimming removed 0 bases from V and 4 bases from J, with 5 bases in between. DNA of the CDR3: TGTGCCAGCAGCTTGGACGGGTACAATGAGCAGTTCTTC. It specifies CASSLDGYNEQFF.

J is TRBJ2-5 and V is TRBV4-2; 12 nucleotides align to TRBD2. This CDR3 contains 18 residues. CDR1 is LGHNA, CDR2 YNFKEQ, per germline. J lost 4 bases, V lost 2 bases, and 11 bases had no gene match. The DNA for the CDR3 is TGTGCCAGCAGCCAACTAGGGCGGTCTAGCGGGGGGGCAGAGACCCAGTACTTC. It encodes CASSQLGRSSGGAETQYF.

The V call is TRBV7-6, the J call TRBJ1-1, with no clear D. The CDR3 sequence is 13 residues long. The V end lost 2 bases, the J end lost 6 bases, and 10 bases lay between the germline ends. CDR1 and CDR2 (germline): SGHVS, FNYEAQ. The DNA for the CDR3 is TGTGCCAGCAGCTTAAGAGGGAGCGCTGAAGCTTTCTTT. Protein: CASSLRGSAEAFF.

The chain recombines TRBV2 with TRBJ1-5; possible D gene TRBD1, 6 bases. Deletions cut 6 bases from V and 6 bases from J, with 15 bases between. The CDR3 runs 14 residues. Germline CDR1 is SNHLY and CDR2 is FYNNEI. The CDR3 sequence: CASSTQGRRQPQHF. In nucleotides, the CDR3 is TGTGCCAGCAGCACACAGGGTCGCCGTCAGCCCCAGCATTTT.

This chain joins TRBV6-4 and TRBJ2-3; 7 bases agree with TRBD2. The CDR3 consists of 15 residues. After removal of 5 bases from V and 0 bases from J, the junction contained 5 bases not matched to a gene. The germline V gene encodes CDR1 MRHNA and CDR2 SNTAGT. The CDR3 DNA follows: TGTGCCAGCAGTCCCGGGGAGGGAAGCACAGATACGCAGTATTTT. Translated: CASSPGEGSTDTQYF.

This sequence joins TRBV19 and TRBJ2-1; 9 bases are a match to TRBD2. Germline V gene data show CDR1 as LNHDA and CDR2 as SQIVND (reference sequence). V trimming: 5 bases; J trimming: 5 bases; junction bases outside the gene matches: 7. CDR3 length equals 15 residues. The CDR3 region has the DNA TGTGCCAGTAGTCCCAGACTAGCGGCTAACAATGAGCAGTTCTTC. Encoded protein: CASSPRLAANNEQFF. The variable domain in full, with the rest retrieved from reference TRBV19 and TRBJ2-1, is DGGITQSPKYLFRKEGQNVTLSCEQNLNHDAMYWYRQDPGQGLRLIYYSQIVNDFQKGDIAEGYSVSREKKESFPLTVTSAQKNPTAFYLCASSPRLAANNEQFFGPGTRLTVL.

V and J are TRBV6-1 and TRBJ2-7; D perhaps matches TRBD1 (7 bases). The V gene's germline CDR1 is MNHNS and CDR2 SASEGT. V was pared by 4 bases and J by 5 bases, with 21 bases between. The CDR3 is made up of 16 amino acids. This CDR3 reads CASSGRGTAWSHEQYF. CDR3 DNA: TGTGCCAGCAGTGGTCGGGGGACAGCTTGGTCTCACGAGCAGTACTTC.

The gene calls are TRBV18 and TRBJ2-7; 10 bases agree with TRBD1. Germline CDR1 reads KGHSH; CDR2 reads LQKENI. J lost 1 base, V lost 2 bases, and 2 bases had no gene match. The CDR3 extends over 15 amino acids. CDR3 in amino acids: CASSPGTGASYEQYF. The CDR3 region has the DNA TGTGCCAGCTCACCAGGGACAGGGGCTTCCTACGAGCAGTACTTC. Supplemented by reference TRBV18 and TRBJ2-7, the full variable domain reads NAGVMQNPRHLVRRRGQEARLRCSPMKGHSHVYWYRQLPEEGLKFMVYLQKENIIDESGMPKERFSAEFPKEGPSILRIQQVVRGDSAAYFCASSPGTGASYEQYFGPGTRLTVT.

This clone appeared a single time. The rearrangement joins TRBV5-1 to TRBJ2-2, with 7 bases that match TRBD2. This CDR3 has 16 amino acids. Germline V lookup: CDR1 SGHRS, CDR2 YFSETQ. V shed 2 bases, J shed 1 base, and the junction held 5 bases outside the gene matches. This CDR3 is CASSFGSGVNTGELFF. The CDR3 region has the DNA TGCGCCAGCAGCTTTGGGAGCGGGGTGAACACCGGGGAGCTGTTTTTT. Full variable domain (missing parts from reference TRBV5-1 and TRBJ2-2): KAGVTQTPRYLIKTRGQQVTLSCSPISGHRSVSWYQQTPGQGLQFLFEYFSETQRNKGNFPGRFSGRQFSNSRSEMNVSTLELGDSALYLCASSFGSGVNTGELFFGEGSRLTVL.

This chain uses TRBV28 with TRBJ2-7, with D maybe TRBD1 (6 bases). CDR3 size: 13 residues. Per the germline V gene, CDR1 is MDHEN and CDR2 is SYDVKM. The V and J ends lost 2 bases and 3 bases respectively, with 8 bases between them. This CDR3 reads CASSLQGNYEQYF. The CDR3 DNA is TGTGCCAGCAGTTTACAGGGGAACTACGAGCAGTACTTC.

The chain carries TRBV7-9 and TRBJ1-2; 10 nucleotides agree with TRBD1. This CDR3 is built from 15 residues. V shed 6 bases and J 5 bases; nucleotides not matched to a gene: 9. CDR1 is SEHNR and CDR2 is FQNEAQ in the germline V gene (reference sequence). The CDR3 is CASSFSGQGVYGYTF. Here the CDR3 DNA reads TGTGCCAGCAGTTTCTCCGGACAGGGGGTTTATGGCTACACCTTC.

This chain uses TRBV9 with TRBJ2-2; the D gene is possibly TRBD2 (7 bases). The length of the CDR3 is 17 residues. In germline, CDR1 is SGDLS, CDR2 YYNGEE. Between the trimmed V and J ends, which lost 0 bases and 1 base, there was a span of 13 bases. The DNA of the CDR3 is TGTGCCAGCAGCGTAGAGGGCGGGGGACAGAACACCGGGGAGCTGTTTTTT. Encoded protein: CASSVEGGGQNTGELFF.

The rearrangement uses TRBV19 and TRBJ1-5, with D possibly matching TRBD1 (5 bases). This CDR3 is 16 amino acids long. CDR1 is LNHDA and CDR2 is SQIVND in the germline V gene (reference sequence). Trimming shortened V by 3 bases and J by 0 bases, and 12 bases separated the two germline ends. CDR3 nucleotide sequence: TGTGCCAGTAGTATCGTCAGGGACTATAGCAATCAGCCCCAGCATTTT. This encodes CASSIVRDYSNQPQHF.

This clone turned up a few times. The gene calls are TRBV28 and TRBJ2-1; 11 bases fit TRBD2. This CDR3 has 15 residues. The V gene end was trimmed by 6 bases and the J gene end by 8 bases; junction bases not matched to a gene: 9. The germline CDR1 and CDR2 sequences are MDHEN and SYDVKM. The CDR3 DNA reads TGTGCCAGCAGGGTAGCGGGAGGGCCTAAGTATGAGCAGTTCTTC. Its protein is CASRVAGGPKYEQFF.

The genes are TRBV6-4 and TRBJ2-7, with D perhaps matching TRBD1 (6 bases). Trimming left V 5 bases short and J 2 bases short, with 31 bases between. The CDR3 is 20 amino acids. Germline V lookup: CDR1 MRHNA, CDR2 SNTAGT. CDR3 sequence (DNA): TGTGCCAGCAGTCACAGGGTCGGTCCACGCACCTACGATCGCCCCTACGAGCAGTACTTC. It is translated as CASSHRVGPRTYDRPYEQYF.

This sequence joins TRBV2 and TRBJ1-2; weak D call: TRBD1 (5 bases). V lost 2 bases and J lost 6, with 13 bases in between. The CDR3 runs 14 residues. CDR1 SNHLY and CDR2 FYNNEI come from the germline V gene. CDR3 amino acids: CASSENYRTDGYTF. In DNA, the CDR3 is TGTGCCAGCAGTGAAAACTACAGGACGGATGGCTACACCTTC.

This clone has only a few counts. The chain is built from TRBV30 and TRBJ2-1, with 10 bases lining up with TRBD2. This CDR3 spans 13 amino acids. CDR1 is GTSNPN and CDR2 is SVGIG in the germline V gene (reference sequence). Losses at the gene ends were 0 bases for V and 14 bases for J; bases not matched to a gene: 7. The CDR3 protein is CAWSVGSGRNKFF. The CDR3 DNA reads TGTGCCTGGAGTGTAGGTAGCGGGAGGAATAAGTTCTTC.

This clone was seen more than once but under ten times. This chain joins TRBV7-9 and TRBJ1-4, with TRBD1 as a possible D gene (6 bases). The ends were cut back, 4 bases at V and 10 bases at J, with 13 bases in the middle. Looked up from germline, CDR1 is SEHNR and CDR2 is FQNEAQ (reference sequence). The CDR3 covers 13 residues. The CDR3 protein is CASSSEDSRKLFF. CDR3 coding DNA: TGTGCCAGCAGCTCCGAGGACAGTCGAAAACTGTTTTTT.

The rearrangement links TRBV4-1 to TRBJ1-6, with TRBD1 identical over 10 bases. Germline CDR1 reads MGHRA; CDR2 reads YSYEKL. J gave up 10 bases and V 4 bases, and 7 bases lay outside the gene matches. The CDR3 contains 15 residues. As DNA, the CDR3 is TGCGCCAGCAGCCCCGAGGACAGGGGGAGGTCACCCCTCCACTTT. Protein product: CASSPEDRGRSPLHF.

The chain couples TRBV9 to TRBJ2-7, with D tentatively TRBD1 (6 bases). The CDR3 has 13 amino acids. CDR1 SGDLS and CDR2 YYNGEE come from the germline V gene. Trimming stripped 4 bases from V and 5 bases from J, with 13 bases between. CDR3 region: CASSPRDNHEQYF. The CDR3 nucleotides are TGTGCCAGCAGCCCTCGGGACAACCACGAGCAGTACTTC.

J is TRBJ2-2 and V is TRBV7-6, with D uncertain. Germline values: CDR1 SGHVS, CDR2 FNYEAQ. CDR3 length: 15 residues. Between the trimmed V and J ends, which lost 5 bases and 1 base, there was a span of 11 bases. Here the CDR3 DNA reads TGTGCCAGCAGCCTGCCTGCAGGGAACACCGGGGAGCTGTTTTTT. Translation: CASSLPAGNTGELFF.